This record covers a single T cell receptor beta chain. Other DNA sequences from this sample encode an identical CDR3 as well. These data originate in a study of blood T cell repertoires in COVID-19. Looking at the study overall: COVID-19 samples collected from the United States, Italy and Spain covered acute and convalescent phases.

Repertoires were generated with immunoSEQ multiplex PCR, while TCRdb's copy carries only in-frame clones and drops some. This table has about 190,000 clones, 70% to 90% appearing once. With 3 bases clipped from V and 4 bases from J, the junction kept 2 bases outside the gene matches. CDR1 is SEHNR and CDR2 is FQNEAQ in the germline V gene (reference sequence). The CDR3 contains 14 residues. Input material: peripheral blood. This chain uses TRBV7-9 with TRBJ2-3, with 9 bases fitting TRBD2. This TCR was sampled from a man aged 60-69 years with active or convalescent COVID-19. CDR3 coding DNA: TGTGCCAGCAGCTTGGGCGGGGGGGCAGATACGCAGTATTTT. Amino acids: CASSLGGGADTQYF.